The subject of this entry is one T cell receptor beta chain. Its antigen is undetermined. The authors ran a second PCR of 7 to 11 cycles using a sample-barcoded 5' primer and a J-beta primer mix. Every molecule of cDNA carried a tag from a template-switch adaptor with 12 random nucleotides. TCRdb used MiXCR to reprocess the 5' RACE reads, holding one entry per CDR3 protein. This sample has some 780,000 distinct CDR3 sequences, with roughly 56% found just once. These data are taken from a study of blood T cells in healthy people across ages. Regarding the study as a whole: Investigators treated diversity estimates from one million T cells as underestimates.

The individuals who served as donors were healthy Caucasians living in Russia, aged about 6 to 90. Isolated per sample were at least 6 million PBMCs. The sequence was obtained from a man in his forties in good health. The sequencing sample was made of blood.

The CDR3 loop reads CASSSSRVGGEKLFF. DNA for the CDR3: TGTGCCAGCAGCTCGAGCCGCGTGGGAGGAGAAAAACTGTTTTTT. The V call is TRBV27, the J call TRBJ1-4; D gene unclear. This CDR3 has 15 amino acids. Trimming removed 6 bases at V and 8 bases at J, with 19 bases between. The germline V gene encodes CDR1 MNHEY and CDR2 SMNVEV (reference sequence).